The present T cell receptor (beta chain) was sequenced within a study of blood T cells in healthy people across ages. Study-level findings and limits: Long-lived and aged donors differed, with more naive CD4+ cells and higher diversity in the long-lived. As age increased, TCR beta diversity per million T cells fell in a roughly linear fashion.

Germline-derived CDR1 and CDR2 are WSHSY and SAAADI. V lost 10 bases to trimming and J lost 8 bases, with 20 bases between them. The CDR3 covers 14 residues. As concerns this clonotype: Its antigen is not identified.

Each sample yielded at least 5.5 micrograms of PBMC total RNA. It was with a sample-barcoded 5' primer and a J-beta primer mix that a second PCR of roughly 6 to 11 cycles was run. One entry per CDR3 protein, called by TCRdb with MiXCR from the 5' RACE reads. The sample lists about 1.8 million distinct CDR3 sequences, around half occurring once. Sequenced input: blood. This TCR derives from a woman between 40 and 55 years old in good health. The rearrangement links TRBV10-2 to TRBJ2-2, with D possibly being TRBD2 (7 bases). CDR3 sequence: CATRLRGGLGELFF. The CDR3 region has the DNA TGCGCCACACGGCTAAGGGGGGGCCTGGGGGAGCTGTTTTTT.